This T cell receptor (beta chain) is drawn from a study of post-analysis software for immune sequencing data. General study results and limits: Included in a set of four or five TRBV segments more frequent in patients than controls were TRBV5-6, TRBV5-1 and TRBV20-1.

Remarks on this clonotype: As yet, its antigen is unknown.

cDNA libraries for TCR beta contained unique molecular identifiers. Each CDR3 protein is one row after TCRdb ran MiXCR on the PCR reads. The repertoire consists of more than 450,000 distinct CDR3 sequences, with about 44% occurring once and the leading ten covering over 1.5%. Trimming removed 8 bases at V and 1 base at J, with 12 bases between. This CDR3 has 14 amino acids. The TCR originated in a girl aged 5 to 17 with multiple sclerosis. Material: blood. The V and J genes are TRBV12-3 or TRBV12-4 and TRBJ2-4; D might be TRBD2 (5 bases). DNA for the CDR3: TGTGCCAGCGGAGGACCCAAGGCCAAAAACATTCAGTACTTC. Protein sequence: CASGGPKAKNIQYF.